Listed below are T cell receptor beta chains from one sample, sequenced in a study of CD8 T cells in ankylosing spondylitis. MiXCR, applied by TCRdb to the 5' RACE reads, yields one record per CDR3 protein. The table shows under 950,000 distinct CDR3 sequences, with around 19% occurring only once. Sequenced sample: blood, either unsorted or a sorted T cell fraction (not recorded which). These receptors came from a male donor with ankylosing spondylitis. Both conserved end residues are part of each CDR3. Each record gives: D gene, J gene, V gene, clone size, CDR3 DNA, CDR3 protein. D genes are given only for firm matches. Rows may omit the clone size; those that give it use once, few, many or a size class.

D: -
J: TRBJ2-7
V: TRBV12-3/TRBV12-4
size: few
DNA: TGTGCCAGCAGTTTGGTGGCACCTTACTTC
CDR3: CASSLVAPYF

D: -
J: TRBJ2-7
V: TRBV29-1
size: many
DNA: TGCAGCGTTGAAGGGGGGCCGACCTCCTACGAGCAGTACTTC
CDR3: CSVEGGPTSYEQYF

D: TRBD2
J: TRBJ2-7
V: TRBV12-3/TRBV12-4
size: -
DNA: TGTGCCAGCAGTACGGGACTAGCGAGTGAGCAGTACTTC
CDR3: CASSTGLASEQYF

D: TRBD2
J: TRBJ2-1
V: TRBV28
size: -
DNA: TGTGCCAGCAGTTTAACTAGCGGGGGCGGGGGGGCGGAGCAGTTCTTC
CDR3: CASSLTSGGGGAEQFF

D: -
J: TRBJ2-3
V: TRBV15
size: -
DNA: TGTGCCACCAGCCCCGCTACGGGGGCCACAGATACGCAGTATTTT
CDR3: CATSPATGATDTQYF

D: -
J: TRBJ2-1
V: TRBV7-6
size: few
DNA: TGTGCCAGCAGCTTTTTCGGGGGAGTCGGACACAATGAGCAGTTCTTC
CDR3: CASSFFGGVGHNEQFF

D: TRBD1
J: TRBJ1-1
V: TRBV6-2/TRBV6-3
size: many
DNA: TGTGCCAGCAGTCGAGGGACAGGGCGGGACACTGAAGCTTTCTTT
CDR3: CASSRGTGRDTEAFF

D: -
J: TRBJ1-6
V: TRBV2
size: -
DNA: TGTGCCAGCAGTGATACGCAAGTTAATTCACCCCTCCACTTT
CDR3: CASSDTQVNSPLHF

D: TRBD1
J: TRBJ2-7
V: TRBV10-2
size: -
DNA: TGCGCCAGCAGTGAGCCTGGACAGGTGGGTTACGAGCAGTACTTC
CDR3: CASSEPGQVGYEQYF

D: -
J: TRBJ1-1
V: TRBV15
size: -
DNA: TGTGCCACCAGGGGTTCGGGTGTCGCTGAAGCTTTCTTT
CDR3: CATRGSGVAEAFF

D: -
J: TRBJ2-3
V: TRBV5-1
size: many
DNA: TGCGCCAGCAGCTTGGTGGGGGGCGCCGATACGCAGTATTTT
CDR3: CASSLVGGADTQYF

D: -
J: TRBJ2-1
V: TRBV6-2/TRBV6-3
size: few
DNA: TGTGCCAGCAGTTACTCGAGGCGAGAGCAGTTCTTC
CDR3: CASSYSRREQFF

D: TRBD2
J: TRBJ2-1
V: TRBV10-3
size: -
DNA: TGTGCCACTAGCGGGAGGTTGGATGAGCAGTTCTTC
CDR3: CATSGRLDEQFF

D: TRBD2
J: TRBJ2-7
V: TRBV28
size: -
DNA: TGTGCCAGCAGTACCCGAGTGGGTAGCGGGAGCGGTGGATACTACGAGCAGTACTTC
CDR3: CASSTRVGSGSGGYYEQYF

D: TRBD1
J: TRBJ2-7
V: TRBV12-3/TRBV12-4
size: -
DNA: TGTGCCAGCAGTTCTAAGCGTCAGGGGGCAGGAGGCGAGCAGTACTTC
CDR3: CASSSKRQGAGGEQYF

D: -
J: TRBJ2-7
V: TRBV20-1
size: many
DNA: TGCAGCGCGGGCGGTAGCTCCTACGAGCAGTACTTC
CDR3: CSAGGSSYEQYF

D: TRBD2
J: TRBJ2-1
V: TRBV5-1
size: -
DNA: TGCGCCAGCAGCTCATTAGCGGGGGGGAACCGGGGTGAGCAGTTCTTC
CDR3: CASSSLAGGNRGEQFF

D: -
J: TRBJ2-6
V: TRBV6-2/TRBV6-3
size: few
DNA: TGTGCCAGCAGTCGTATGCTCTCTGGGGCCAACGTCCTGACTTTC
CDR3: CASSRMLSGANVLTF

D: TRBD2
J: TRBJ2-1
V: TRBV4-1
size: -
DNA: TGCGCCAGCAGCCAACTGACAGCGGGGAGCTCCTACAATGAGCAGTTCTTC
CDR3: CASSQLTAGSSYNEQFF

D: TRBD1
J: TRBJ1-6
V: TRBV14
size: -
DNA: TGTGCCAGCAGCCCGACAGGGTATAATTCACCCCTCCACTTT
CDR3: CASSPTGYNSPLHF

D: TRBD1
J: TRBJ1-6
V: TRBV5-6
size: few
DNA: TGTGCCAGCAGCCCACCCTGGGACAGCTCCTATAATTCACCCCTCCACTTT
CDR3: CASSPPWDSSYNSPLHF

D: TRBD2
J: TRBJ2-7
V: TRBV27
size: many
DNA: TGTGCCAGCAGTTTCTCGACTAGCGGGGGGACCGTCTCCTACGAGCAGTACTTC
CDR3: CASSFSTSGGTVSYEQYF

D: TRBD2
J: TRBJ2-7
V: TRBV6-1
size: few
DNA: TGTGCCAGCACCCCGAGGACTAGCGGGAGATCCTACGAGCAGTACTTC
CDR3: CASTPRTSGRSYEQYF

D: -
J: TRBJ1-6
V: TRBV12-3/TRBV12-4
size: -
DNA: TGTGCCAGCAGTTTAGCAGCGGTGGGACCCCTCCACTTT
CDR3: CASSLAAVGPLHF

D: -
J: TRBJ2-1
V: TRBV12-3/TRBV12-4
size: -
DNA: TGTGCCACAACTCAGAGCTCCTACAATGAGCAGTTCTTC
CDR3: CATTQSSYNEQFF

D: TRBD2
J: TRBJ2-7
V: TRBV4-1
size: few
DNA: TGCGCCAGCAGCCGGAATAGCGGGGGGGATTCCTACGAGCAGTACTTC
CDR3: CASSRNSGGDSYEQYF